Listed below are T cell receptor beta chains from one sample, sequenced in a study of lung T cells in sarcoidosis with Löfgren's syndrome. TCRdb itself ran the reads through MiXCR, one entry per CDR3 protein. The sample holds some 1,000 distinct CDR3 sequences; roughly 28% are singletons and the top ten take roughly three fifths. Source material: CD4+ T cells from bronchoalveolar lavage. The origin of the receptors is a human donor with sarcoidosis (Löfgren's syndrome or another form), or a control subject (not recorded which). Both conserved end residues are part of each CDR3. The D gene is left open where the match is weak. Only part of the rows carry a size: once, few, many, or a class if the clone is expanded.

cdr3_aa cdr3_nt d_call v_call clone_size j_call
CASSNPNTGELFF TGTGCCAGCAGTAACCCGAACACCGGGGAGCTGTTTTTT . TRBV19 medium-sized TRBJ2-2
CSFRDNSYEQYF TGCAGCTTCCGGGACAACTCCTACGAGCAGTACTTC . TRBV29-1 many TRBJ2-7
CASSQPGTCHPTNEKLFF TGTGCCAGCAGCCAACCCGGGACGTGCCACCCAACTAATGAAAAACTGTTTTTT . TRBV3-1 medium-sized TRBJ1-4
CASSQGGTIQETQYF TGTGCCAGCAGCCAAGGGGGCACCATCCAAGAGACCCAGTACTTC TRBD1 TRBV7-2 hyperexpanded TRBJ2-5
CASSLFRASPDTQYF TGTGCCAGCAGCCTCTTCCGGGCTAGCCCAGATACGCAGTATTTT . TRBV6-1 medium-sized TRBJ2-3
CASSSGGQGGDTQYF TGTGCCAGCAGCTCAGGAGGACAGGGGGGAGATACGCAGTATTTT TRBD1 TRBV7-2 many TRBJ2-3
CASSQGDGGPSTDTQYF TGCGCCAGCAGCCAAGGGGACGGCGGGCCATCCACAGATACGCAGTATTTT . TRBV4-3 medium-sized TRBJ2-3
CASRNSLYGEQYF TGTGCCAGCAGGAACTCGCTCTACGGCGAGCAGTACTTC . TRBV5-4 medium-sized TRBJ2-7
CASSDGLAGPTSIEQFF TGTGCCAGCAGTGACGGACTAGCGGGACCCACCTCTATTGAGCAGTTCTTC TRBD2 TRBV6-2/TRBV6-3 medium-sized TRBJ2-1
CASSQDPRDRVYGYTF TGCGCCAGCAGCCAAGATCCCCGGGACAGGGTCTATGGCTACACCTTC TRBD1 TRBV4-3 medium-sized TRBJ1-2
CSARDPGQIGNQPQHF TGCAGTGCTAGAGATCCCGGACAGATCGGCAATCAGCCCCAGCATTTT . TRBV20-1 once TRBJ1-5
CASSVVFRGDGYTF TGTGCCAGCAGCGTAGTTTTCAGGGGGGATGGCTACACCTTC TRBD1 TRBV9 medium-sized TRBJ1-2
CASSESIPNEKLFF TGTGCCAGCAGTGAGAGTATACCCAATGAAAAACTGTTTTTT . TRBV6-1 . TRBJ1-4
CASTSGTGEGSLHF TGTGCCAGCACTTCCGGGACAGGGGAGGGATCCCTCCACTTT TRBD1 TRBV28 medium-sized TRBJ1-6
CASSSLAGAGGTDTQYF TGTGCCAGCAGTTCACTAGCGGGGGCTGGGGGGACAGATACGCAGTATTTT TRBD2 TRBV6-6 . TRBJ2-3
CASSPGLGADTQYF TGTGCCAGCAGCCCGGGACTAGGCGCAGATACGCAGTATTTT TRBD2 TRBV7-2 large TRBJ2-3
CASSPNTPGTDTQYF TGTGCCAGCAGCCCTAATACCCCAGGGACAGATACGCAGTATTTT . TRBV5-4 large TRBJ2-3
CASSPGLADLNEQFF TGTGCCAGCAGTCCGGGACTAGCGGATCTTAATGAGCAGTTCTTC TRBD2 TRBV12-3/TRBV12-4 medium-sized TRBJ2-1
CASSFSDRNEKLFF TGTGCCAGCAGCTTCTCGGACCGGAATGAAAAACTGTTTTTT . TRBV7-9 medium-sized TRBJ1-4
CASNPTGGIYGYTF TGTGCCAGCAACCCGACAGGCGGAATCTATGGCTACACCTTC . TRBV12-3/TRBV12-4 many TRBJ1-2
CASTPGGRSPLHF TGTGCCAGCACTCCAGGGGGACGCTCACCCCTCCACTTT TRBD1 TRBV6-1 medium-sized TRBJ1-6
CASSLGQNEAFF TGTGCCAGCAGCCTAGGACAGAATGAAGCTTTCTTT . TRBV7-6 large TRBJ1-1
CSVSRGAGELFF TGCAGCGTAAGCAGGGGCGCCGGGGAGCTGTTTTTT . TRBV29-1 medium-sized TRBJ2-2
CSATGASGASAYNKQFF TGCAGTGCTACCGGGGCTAGCGGGGCCAGCGCCTACAATAAGCAGTTCTTC TRBD2 TRBV20-1 . TRBJ2-1
CASSRGDYNEQFF TGTGCCAGTAGTAGGGGGGACTACAATGAGCAGTTCTTC . TRBV19 medium-sized TRBJ2-1
CSAPGPSGATNEQFF TGCAGTGCTCCCGGGCCTAGCGGGGCGACTAATGAGCAGTTCTTC TRBD2 TRBV20-1 large TRBJ2-1
CVRSSGTSVGTGELFF TGTGTCAGAAGTTCCGGTACTAGCGTGGGCACCGGGGAGCTGTTTTTT TRBD2 TRBV28 once TRBJ2-2
CSARDAATPSYNEQFF TGCAGTGCCCGAGACGCGGCTACACCCTCCTACAATGAGCAGTTCTTC . TRBV20-1 medium-sized TRBJ2-1
CASSQGNGGPSTDTRYF TGCGCCAGCAGCCAAGGGAACGGCGGGCCATCCACAGATACGCGGTATTTT . TRBV4-1 . TRBJ2-3
CASSPGTSAEETQYF TGTGCCAGCAGCCCAGGGACTAGCGCTGAAGAGACCCAGTACTTC TRBD2 TRBV7-9 many TRBJ2-5
CASSISGQGNTDTQYF TGTGCCAGTAGTATTTCCGGACAGGGTAACACAGATACGCAGTATTTT TRBD1 TRBV19 medium-sized TRBJ2-3
CASSSQGAVGEKLFF TGTGCCAGCAGTTCCCAGGGGGCTGTTGGGGAAAAACTGTTTTTT TRBD1 TRBV12-3/TRBV12-4 many TRBJ1-4
CATGGLAGADTQYF TGTGCCACCGGGGGTTTAGCGGGGGCGGATACGCAGTATTTT TRBD2 TRBV15 large TRBJ2-3
CASSQDAAQGRGYTF TGTGCCAGCAGCCAAGATGCTGCGCAGGGACGTGGCTACACCTTC . TRBV4-2 medium-sized TRBJ1-2
CASSMSGADTQYF TGTGCCAGTAGTATGAGTGGAGCAGATACGCAGTATTTT . TRBV19 many TRBJ2-3
CASSFGGNYGYTF TGTGCCAGCAGCTTCGGGGGCAACTATGGCTACACCTTC . TRBV5-8 many TRBJ1-2
CASSQGTGNPYTDTQYF TGCGCCAGCAGCCAAGGGACCGGGAACCCCTACACAGATACGCAGTATTTT . TRBV4-1 many TRBJ2-3
CANSYLTENEKLFF TGTGCCAACAGTTACTTGACGGAGAATGAAAAACTGTTTTTT . TRBV6-2/TRBV6-3 many TRBJ1-4
CASAMRTSGSSYNEQSF TGTGCCAGCGCTATGAGGACTAGCGGGAGCTCCTACAATGAGCAGTCCTTC TRBD2 TRBV2 . TRBJ2-1
CASSYRQRSGQKLFF TGTGCCAGCAGTTACCGACAGCGTAGTGGACAAAAACTGTTTTTT . TRBV6-6 medium-sized TRBJ1-4
CASSPDSLGTDTQYF TGTGCCAGCAGCCCGGACAGCCTTGGCACAGATACGCAGTATTTT . TRBV7-2 large TRBJ2-3
CASSEGSEQVF TGTGCCAGCAGTGAGGGGAGTGAGCAGGTCTTT . TRBV2 . TRBJ1-1
CASSRTPGNSGNPIYF TGTGCCAGCAGCCGAACACCCGGGAACTCTGGAAACCCCATATATTTT . TRBV3-1 medium-sized TRBJ1-3
CASSLEGGTDTQYF TGTGCCAGCAGCTTAGAAGGGGGGACAGATACGCAGTATTTT . TRBV11-2 medium-sized TRBJ2-3
CASSQRSTVGDRTQHF TGTGCCAGCAGCCAGAGGTCGACAGTTGGAGATAGGACCCAGCACTTC . TRBV6-2/TRBV6-3 . TRBJ2-5
CASSPTVAGNSPLHF TGTGCCAGCAGCCCTACAGTTGCGGGGAATTCACCCCTCCACTTT . TRBV5-8 many TRBJ1-6
CASSVDLNTEAFF TGTGCCAGCAGCGTGGACTTGAACACTGAAGCTTTCTTT . TRBV7-6 medium-sized TRBJ1-1
CIARGQGGQPQHF TGCATCGCTAGGGGACAGGGTGGTCAGCCCCAGCATTTT TRBD1 TRBV20-1 . TRBJ1-5
CASSPSGAVYNEQFF TGTGCCAGTAGTCCGTCGGGGGCAGTCTACAATGAGCAGTTCTTC . TRBV19 medium-sized TRBJ2-1
CASSSSGVSVDTQYF TGTGCCAGCAGCTCTAGCGGGGTATCCGTAGATACGCAGTATTTT TRBD2 TRBV11-2 many TRBJ2-3
CASSSSQGTGHTF TGTGCCAGCAGCTCTAGCCAGGGGACTGGCCACACCTTC . TRBV11-2 . TRBJ1-2
CASSLPLGGANNEQFF TGTGCCAGCAGTTTACCCCTAGGGGGGGCGAACAATGAGCAGTTCTTC . TRBV27 . TRBJ2-1
CASSEGLNNQPQHF TGTGCCAGCAGCGAGGGCCTTAACAATCAGCCCCAGCATTTT . TRBV7-2 medium-sized TRBJ1-5
CASSRRALSETQYF TGTGCCAGCAGCCGCCGGGCCTTGTCTGAGACCCAGTACTTC . TRBV6-1 large TRBJ2-5
CASSSNQGTGYTF TGTGCCAGCAGCTCTAACCAGGGGACTGGCTACACCTTC . TRBV11-2 large TRBJ1-2
CASSIIAGSNQPQHF TGTGCCAGTAGTATAATCGCGGGGTCGAATCAGCCCCAGCATTTT . TRBV19 medium-sized TRBJ1-5
CASSFGSRGPSGSTIYF TGTGCCAGCAGCTTCGGATCTCGGGGTCCCTCTGGAAGCACCATATATTTT . TRBV11-1 . TRBJ1-3
CAISEAGGGQETQYF TGTGCCATCAGTGAAGCTGGCGGGGGCCAAGAGACCCAGTACTTC TRBD2 TRBV10-3 medium-sized TRBJ2-5
CASSSDSAARDTQYF TGTGCCAGCAGCTCGGACTCGGCCGCGAGAGATACGCAGTATTTT . TRBV5-8 medium-sized TRBJ2-3